These T cell receptor beta chains were read from a single sample in a study of blood T cell repertoires in COVID-19. The data were produced by immunoSEQ multiplex PCR, yet TCRdb's version contains in-frame clones alone and is incomplete. The table records under 140,000 clones, around four fifths of them present only once. Sequencing input: peripheral blood. These receptor sequences come from a woman in her fifties or sixties with acute or convalescent COVID-19. Each CDR3 is given with its conserved first and last residue. Fields, in order: V gene, CDR3 length, clone size, D gene, J gene, CDR3 protein. A D gene is named only where the DNA matches it firmly. Not all rows give a size; the values are once, few, many and, for expanded clones, a class.

>TRBV7-3|15|-|-|TRBJ2-7
CASSLTGGAGYEQYF
>TRBV7-3|14|-|-|TRBJ2-3
CASSFGAGTDTQYF
>TRBV6-5|15|-|-|TRBJ1-5
CASSYSTQANQPQHF
>TRBV27|14|few|-|TRBJ2-2
CASSYAGPTGELFF
>TRBV19|13|once|TRBD1|TRBJ1-6
CASSTRTGETLHF
>TRBV6-2/TRBV6-3|14|-|-|TRBJ2-5
CASSSRVEGETQYF
>TRBV7-2|17|-|TRBD1|TRBJ1-4
CASSLDSARGYNEKLFF
>TRBV2|16|-|TRBD2|TRBJ2-3
CASSDPLAGSTDTQYF
>TRBV23-1|19|-|-|TRBJ1-4
CASSQSARRTFEADEKLFF
>TRBV27|16|-|-|TRBJ2-7
CASSFRGAGNLYEQYF
>TRBV15|13|-|-|TRBJ2-3
CATRSVGGWTQYF
>TRBV7-7|13|-|TRBD2|TRBJ2-7
CASSLGGGTEQYF
>TRBV28|12|-|TRBD1|TRBJ2-7
CAARTGDYEQYF
>TRBV19|16|-|-|TRBJ1-3
CASKSQGQFSGNTIYF
>TRBV4-3|15|-|TRBD2|TRBJ2-1
CASSPTSGVANEQFF
>TRBV7-9|13|once|-|TRBJ1-4
CASRGTHDEKLFF
>TRBV30|15|-|-|TRBJ2-7
CAWGGFGGSTYEQYF
>TRBV14|13|-|-|TRBJ1-4
CASSQDLEEKLFF
>TRBV7-9|18|-|-|TRBJ1-5
CASSLAMGHRAADQPQHF
>TRBV5-1|17|-|TRBD1|TRBJ1-4
CASSPSGTGRGNEKLFF
>TRBV6-5|14|-|TRBD2|TRBJ2-4
CASSTRGGGNIQYF
>TRBV27|12|-|-|TRBJ1-2
CASRVPGLGYTF
>TRBV5-4|14|-|TRBD2|TRBJ2-2
CASSPGGEVGELFF
>TRBV6-5|14|-|-|TRBJ1-1
CASSPPGGHTEAFF
>TRBV7-6|17|-|TRBD2|TRBJ2-2
CASSPRGWASGGGELFF
>TRBV9|18|-|TRBD1|TRBJ1-1
CASSVAGQGAGRNTEAFF
>TRBV11-3|17|-|-|TRBJ2-5
CASSPYPTTRAQETQYF
>TRBV11-2|16|-|-|TRBJ2-7
CASSLGRNAPEYEQYF